The clone carrying this T cell receptor (beta chain) came up many times. Its antigen is unknown. V dropped 4 bases and J dropped 2; count of bases not matched to a gene: 4. This CDR3 is built from 15 residues. The germline V gene encodes CDR1 SQVTM and CDR2 ANQGSEA. The entry originates in a study of T-cell reconstitution after alpha-beta-depleted transplantation in children. Study results and limitations: Surviving recipient T cells and thymic progenitors produced the high day-60 TCRbeta diversity seen in some patients. By one year post-transplant, T-cell counts and diversity largely arose from T cells that were newly produced. Several hundred expanded graft clones reportedly were the source of alpha-beta T cells about two months after transplant.

Using unique molecular identifiers, the investigators prepared the TCRbeta library. TCRdb ran MiXCR on the PCR reads and lists one entry per CDR3 protein. The sample records hundreds of thousands of distinct CDR3 sequences, roughly 8.1% being singletons. Sequenced here: PBMCs, mostly from graft donor cells, sampled 360 days after TCRalphabeta/CD19-depleted stem cell transplant. The chain is built from TRBV29-1 and TRBJ2-3; 12 bases are a match to TRBD2. This sequence originates from a male patient between 2 and 15 years old who had a stem cell transplant for acute myeloid leukemia, so the T cells may come from the graft donor. The DNA for the CDR3 is TGCAGCGTTGGAGGGACTAGCGGGCTCACAGATACGCAGTATTTT. This sequence encodes CSVGGTSGLTDTQYF.